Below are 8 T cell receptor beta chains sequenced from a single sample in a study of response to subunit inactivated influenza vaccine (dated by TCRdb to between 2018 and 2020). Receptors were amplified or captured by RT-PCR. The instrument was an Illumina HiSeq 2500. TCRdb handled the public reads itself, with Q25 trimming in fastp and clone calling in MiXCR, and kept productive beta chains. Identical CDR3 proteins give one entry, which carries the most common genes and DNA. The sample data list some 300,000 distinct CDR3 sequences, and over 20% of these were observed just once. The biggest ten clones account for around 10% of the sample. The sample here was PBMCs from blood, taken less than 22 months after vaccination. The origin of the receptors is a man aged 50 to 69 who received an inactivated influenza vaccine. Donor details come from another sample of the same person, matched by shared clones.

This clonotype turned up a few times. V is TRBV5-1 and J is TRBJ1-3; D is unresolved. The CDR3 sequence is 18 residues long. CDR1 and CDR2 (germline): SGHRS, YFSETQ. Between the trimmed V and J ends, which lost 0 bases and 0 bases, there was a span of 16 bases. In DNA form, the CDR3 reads TGCGCCAGCAGCTTGGCACCATTTGGAAGCAGCTCTGGAAACACCATATATTTT. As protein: CASSLAPFGSSSGNTIYF.

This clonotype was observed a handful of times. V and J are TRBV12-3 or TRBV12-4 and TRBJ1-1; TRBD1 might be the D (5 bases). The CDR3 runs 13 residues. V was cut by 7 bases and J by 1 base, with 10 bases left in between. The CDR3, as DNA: TGTGCCAGCACCCCCGGGGGGAACACTGAAGCTTTCTTT. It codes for CASTPGGNTEAFF.

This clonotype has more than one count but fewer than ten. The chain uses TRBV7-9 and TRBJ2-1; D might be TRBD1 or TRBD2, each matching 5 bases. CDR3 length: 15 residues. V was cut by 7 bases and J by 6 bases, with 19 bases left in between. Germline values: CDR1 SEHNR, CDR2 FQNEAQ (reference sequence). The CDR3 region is CASTPGTRTFNEQFF. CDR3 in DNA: TGTGCCAGCACCCCGGGGACCAGAACTTTCAATGAGCAGTTCTTC.

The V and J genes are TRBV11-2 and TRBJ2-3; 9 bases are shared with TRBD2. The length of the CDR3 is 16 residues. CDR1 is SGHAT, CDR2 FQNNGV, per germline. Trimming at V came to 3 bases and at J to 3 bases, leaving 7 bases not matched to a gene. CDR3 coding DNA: TGTGCCAGCAGCTTGAGCGGGGGGACCAGAACAGATACGCAGTATTTT. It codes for CASSLSGGTRTDTQYF.

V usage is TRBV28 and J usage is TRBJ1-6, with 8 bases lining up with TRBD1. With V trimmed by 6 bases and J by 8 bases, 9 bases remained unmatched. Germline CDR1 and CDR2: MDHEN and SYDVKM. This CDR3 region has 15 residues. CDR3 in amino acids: CASSAGQGLHSPLHF. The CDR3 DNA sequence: TGTGCCAGCAGCGCAGGACAGGGCTTACATTCACCCCTCCACTTT. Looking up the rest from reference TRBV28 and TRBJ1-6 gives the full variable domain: DVKVTQSSRYLVKRTGEKVFLECVQDMDHENMFWYRQDPGLGLRLIYFSYDVKMKEKGDIPEGYSVSREKKERFSLILESASTNQTSMYLCASSAGQGLHSPLHFGNGTRLTVT.

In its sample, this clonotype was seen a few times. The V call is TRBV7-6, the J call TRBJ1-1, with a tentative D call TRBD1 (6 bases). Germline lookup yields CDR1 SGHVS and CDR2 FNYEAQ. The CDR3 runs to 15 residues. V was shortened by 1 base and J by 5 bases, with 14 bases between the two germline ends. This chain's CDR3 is CASSLGRTAGTEAFF. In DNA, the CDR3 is TGTGCCAGCAGCTTAGGAAGGACAGCCGGTACTGAAGCTTTCTTT.

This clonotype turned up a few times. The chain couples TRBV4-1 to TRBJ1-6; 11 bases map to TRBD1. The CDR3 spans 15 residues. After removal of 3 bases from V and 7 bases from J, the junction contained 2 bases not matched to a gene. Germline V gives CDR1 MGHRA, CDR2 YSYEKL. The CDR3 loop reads CASSHGQGANSPLHF. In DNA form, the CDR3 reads TGCGCCAGCAGCCACGGACAGGGGGCCAATTCACCCCTCCACTTT.

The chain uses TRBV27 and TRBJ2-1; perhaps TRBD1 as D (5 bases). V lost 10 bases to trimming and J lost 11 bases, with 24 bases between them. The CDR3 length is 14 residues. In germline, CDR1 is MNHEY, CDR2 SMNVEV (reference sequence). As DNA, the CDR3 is TGTGCCACTTCACCAGGTTTCGCCCCAGGGAAGCAGTTCTTC. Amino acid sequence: CATSPGFAPGKQFF.